A single sample gave rise to the 23 T cell receptor beta chains below, sequenced in a study of T cell changes during pregnancy in multiple sclerosis (dated by TCRdb to the late 2010s). The library was made by the immunoSEQ multiplex PCR assay. TCRdb took this table from immuneACCESS and kept in-frame rearrangements with V and J called. Such tables lack part of the clones; where checked against another copy, unresolved V genes explain under half of the gap, and the rest is unexplained. Across this sample there are tens of thousands of clones, with more than 85% seen only once. The biggest ten clones account for approximately 5% of the sample. Sequenced material: CD8+ T cells from peripheral blood mononuclear cells, taken before pregnancy. The receptor source for this set is a female donor with multiple sclerosis, enrolled in a pregnancy study.

Points on this clone: The junction and the germline gene differ at one end; a read error may be behind it. The rearrangement links TRBV7-7 to TRBJ2-2; D may be TRBD1 (5 bases). The CDR3 length is 17 residues. Germline CDR1 SSHAT, CDR2 FNYEAQ (reference sequence). The CDR3 region has the DNA TGTGCTAGCAGCTTAATATCCTCCCCAGGGCTCACCGGGGAGCTGTTTTTT. This translates into CASSLISSPGLTGELFF.

The sample holds a few counts of this clone. The chain couples TRBV27 to TRBJ2-4; D perhaps matches TRBD2 (6 bases). Trimming stripped 2 bases from V and 8 bases from J, with 10 bases between. Per the germline V gene, CDR1 is MNHEY and CDR2 is SMNVEV (reference sequence). This CDR3 comprises 13 residues. The CDR3 DNA sequence: TGTGCCAGCAGTTTAGGCAGGGAGGACATTCAGTACTTC. It encodes CASSLGREDIQYF.

The rearrangement links TRBV2 to TRBJ2-7; 9 nucleotides agree with TRBD1. The CDR3 length is 16 residues. Germline-derived CDR1 and CDR2 are SNHLY and FYNNEI. J was trimmed by 6 bases and V by 6 bases; bases with no gene match: 15. CDR3 protein: CASRGTPETGGPEQYF. CDR3 sequence (DNA): TGTGCCAGCAGGGGCACCCCCGAGACAGGGGGTCCCGAGCAGTACTTC.

This clone occurred a few times. The chain is built from TRBV29-1 and TRBJ1-1; TRBD1 matches 8 bases. Germline V CDR1 and CDR2: SQVTM, ANQGSEA. Germline trimming cut 6 bases from V and 6 bases from J; bases unmatched to any gene: 6. This CDR3 comprises 12 residues. The CDR3 is CSVGTGGSEAFF. CDR3 nucleotide sequence: TGCAGCGTAGGGACAGGAGGTTCTGAAGCTTTCTTT.

This chain joins TRBV5-1 and TRBJ2-7, with 8 bases lining up with TRBD1. The ends lost 4 bases at V and 4 bases at J; junction bases unmatched: 10. Per germline, CDR1 SGHRS and CDR2 YFSETQ. This CDR3 contains 15 residues. DNA for the CDR3: TGCGCCAGCAGCCAAACCACAGGGGGAGGTTACGAGCAGTACTTC. This translates into CASSQTTGGGYEQYF. Filled out from reference TRBV5-1 and TRBJ2-7, the complete variable domain reads KAGVTQTPRYLIKTRGQQVTLSCSPISGHRSVSWYQQTPGQGLQFLFEYFSETQRNKGNFPGRFSGRQFSNSRSEMNVSTLELGDSALYLCASSQTTGGGYEQYFGPGTRLTVT.

This chain links TRBV7-8 with TRBJ2-2; D call uncertain. This CDR3 spans 16 amino acids. The ends were cut back, 2 bases at V and 0 bases at J, with 10 bases in the middle. The germline V gene encodes CDR1 SGHVS and CDR2 FQNEAQ. The CDR3 region has the DNA TGTGCCAGCAGCTTAAAGCGCGTTTCGAACACCGGGGAGCTGTTTTTT. This gives the protein CASSLKRVSNTGELFF.

The chain joins TRBV6-5 to TRBJ2-1, with TRBD2 matching 8 bases. The V segment lost 3 bases and the J segment 7 bases; nucleotides outside the gene matches: 8. Per the germline V gene, CDR1 is MNHEY and CDR2 is SVGAGI. CDR3 length: 15 residues. CDR3 region: CASSYYGGAGNEQFF. The CDR3 DNA reads as TGTGCCAGCAGTTATTACGGGGGGGCCGGGAATGAGCAGTTCTTC.

The chain links TRBV6-6 to TRBJ2-4; D is possibly TRBD2 (6 bases). Germline lookup yields CDR1 MNHNY and CDR2 SVGAGI (reference sequence). Trimming removed 11 bases at V and 1 base at J, with 15 bases between. This CDR3 is built from 14 residues. The CDR3 DNA sequence: TGTGCCCAACTGCGGGGAAGGGCCAAAAACATTCAGTACTTC. Its translation: CAQLRGRAKNIQYF.

The chain has TRBV2 and TRBJ1-2; possibly TRBD1 for D (6 bases). The CDR3 covers 13 residues. V gave up 9 bases and J gave up 1 base, with 12 bases separating them. Germline V gene data show CDR1 as SNHLY and CDR2 as FYNNEI. CDR3 sequence reads: CARKDSFNYGYTF. In nucleotides, the CDR3 is TGTGCCAGGAAGGACAGCTTTAACTATGGCTACACCTTC.

V usage is TRBV29-1 and J usage is TRBJ2-6; D may be TRBD1 (6 bases). Trimming took off 1 base at V and 0 bases at J, with 10 bases between the two ends. Germline-derived CDR1 and CDR2 are SQVTM and ANQGSEA. CDR3 length: 16 residues. The CDR3 DNA reads TGCAGCGTTGAAGGTCCGGACAGCTCTGGGGCCAACGTCCTGACTTTC. Translated: CSVEGPDSSGANVLTF. Full variable domain (remainder filled in from reference TRBV29-1 and TRBJ2-6): SAVISQKPSRDICQRGTSLTIQCQVDSQVTMMFWYRQQPGQSLTLIATANQGSEATYESGFVIDKFPISRPNLTFSTLTVSNMSPEDSSIYLCSVEGPDSSGANVLTFGAGSRLTVL.

The chain has TRBV27 and TRBJ2-1; 9 bases fit TRBD1. The CDR3 is made up of 13 amino acids. V was clipped by 8 bases and J by 4 bases; unmatched bases: 3. Per the germline V gene, CDR1 is MNHEY and CDR2 is SMNVEV (reference sequence). The CDR3 coding sequence is TGTGCCAGCGGGACAGGGTTGTACAATGAGCAGTTCTTC. Translating gives CASGTGLYNEQFF.

The chain carries TRBV14 and TRBJ2-1; maybe TRBD2 (5 bases). This CDR3 is built from 16 residues. The germline CDR1 and CDR2 sequences are SGHDN and FVKESK. Between the trimmed V and J ends, which lost 3 bases and 2 bases, there was a span of 14 bases. The CDR3 sequence: CASSHAVKTTYNEQFF. The CDR3 DNA reads TGTGCCAGCAGCCATGCCGTGAAGACTACCTACAATGAGCAGTTCTTC. Supplemented by reference TRBV14 and TRBJ2-1, the full variable domain reads EAGVTQFPSHSVIEKGQTVTLRCDPISGHDNLYWYRRVMGKEIKFLLHFVKESKQDESGMPNNRFLAERTGGTYSTLKVQPAELEDSGVYFCASSHAVKTTYNEQFFGPGTRLTVL.

V usage is TRBV6-1 and J usage is TRBJ2-1, with 7 bases lining up with TRBD1. V gave up 5 bases and J gave up 0 bases; unmatched junction bases: 1. CDR1 is MNHNS, CDR2 SASEGT, per germline. This CDR3 contains 14 residues. DNA for the CDR3: TGTGCCAGCAGTCACAGGGGCTCCTACAATGAGCAGTTCTTC. It codes for CASSHRGSYNEQFF.

This clone has only one observation. The chain has TRBV19 and TRBJ1-2; TRBD1 aligns across 7 bases. The CDR3 totals 14 residues. From germline, CDR1 is LNHDA and CDR2 SQIVND (reference sequence). With 8 bases clipped from V and 6 bases from J, the junction kept 12 bases outside the gene matches. The CDR3 DNA reads as TGTGCCAGTGATAAGACAGGGATCTTGGATGGCTACACCTTC. This codes for CASDKTGILDGYTF.

V gene TRBV19 combines with J gene TRBJ2-1; TRBD2 aligns across 10 bases. The germline gives CDR1 LNHDA, CDR2 SQIVND (reference sequence). The CDR3 consists of 16 residues. V lost 3 bases to trimming and J lost 7 bases; unmatched junction nucleotides: 9. DNA of the CDR3: TGTGCCAGTAGTATGTCCGGGACTAGCGCCCTTAATGAGCAGTTCTTC. Residues: CASSMSGTSALNEQFF.

The sample holds a few counts of this clone. V gene TRBV30 combines with J gene TRBJ1-1; maybe TRBD1 (6 bases). With 2 bases removed from V and 1 base from J, the gap between germline ends came to 11 bases. CDR3 size: 14 residues. Germline values: CDR1 GTSNPN, CDR2 SVGIG (reference sequence). The CDR3 DNA follows: TGTGCCTGGAGTACACAGGGATCGAACACTGAAGCTTTCTTT. Translated, it gives CAWSTQGSNTEAFF. Filled out from reference TRBV30 and TRBJ1-1, the complete variable domain reads SQTIHQWPATLVQPVGSPLSLECTVEGTSNPNLYWYRQAAGRGLQLLFYSVGIGQISSEVPQNLSASRPQDRQFILSSKKLLLSDSGFYLCAWSTQGSNTEAFFGQGTRLTVV.

This clone was detected only once. V usage is TRBV27 and J usage is TRBJ2-7, with a weak D call TRBD1 (6 bases). The length of the CDR3 is 13 residues. V lost 4 bases to trimming and J lost 3 bases, with 10 bases between them. CDR1 MNHEY and CDR2 SMNVEV come from the germline V gene (reference sequence). CDR3 nucleotides: TGTGCCAGCAGTTATTCAGGGGACTACGAGCAGTACTTC. It yields the protein CASSYSGDYEQYF.

This sequence joins TRBV5-6 and TRBJ1-2; a weak D match, TRBD1 (5 bases). Germline V gene sequence: CDR1 SGHDT, CDR2 YYEEEE. The CDR3 length is 14 residues. V dropped 6 bases and J dropped 0 bases, with 12 bases sitting between them. CDR3: CASTFQGSNYGYTF. As DNA, the CDR3 is TGTGCCAGCACCTTCCAGGGATCTAACTATGGCTACACCTTC.

This sequence joins TRBV11-2 and TRBJ1-1; D unresolved. This CDR3 spans 14 amino acids. Germline-derived CDR1 and CDR2 are SGHAT and FQNNGV. Between the trimmed V and J ends, which lost 3 bases and 3 bases, there was a span of 11 bases. As DNA, the CDR3 is TGTGCCAGCAGCTTCCCCGAGGGCCACACTGAAGCTTTCTTT. It encodes CASSFPEGHTEAFF.

This rearrangement joins TRBV9 to TRBJ2-3; TRBD2 might be the D (5 bases). V was trimmed by 0 bases and J by 5 bases, leaving 10 bases between them. This CDR3 region has 14 residues. Germline CDR1 SGDLS, CDR2 YYNGEE. The CDR3 DNA reads TGTGCCAGCAGCGTAGTTGGAGGTTTAGATACGCAGTATTTT. Translated, it gives CASSVVGGLDTQYF.

This clone occurred once. V usage is TRBV13 and J usage is TRBJ2-7; a possible D gene is TRBD2 (6 bases). This CDR3 is built from 16 residues. Trimming left V 0 bases short and J 1 base short, with 13 bases between. Germline CDR1 is PRHDT and CDR2 is FYEKMQ (reference sequence). The CDR3 reads CASSLGRGTPSYEQYF. The CDR3 nucleotides are TGTGCCAGCAGCTTAGGCCGGGGGACGCCATCCTACGAGCAGTACTTC.

The CDR3 DNA sequence: TGTGCCAGCAGTTTATGGGGACAGCTGAACACTGAAGCTTTCTTT. Translation gives CASSLWGQLNTEAFF. This sequence joins TRBV28 and TRBJ1-1; 7 bases agree with TRBD1. Germline V CDR1 and CDR2: MDHEN, SYDVKM. The V gene end was trimmed by 0 bases and the J gene end by 0 bases; junction bases not matched to a gene: 1. The CDR3 has 15 residues.

The chain uses TRBV5-4 and TRBJ2-7, with 10 bases aligning to TRBD1. After removal of 1 base from V and 3 bases from J, the junction contained 4 bases not matched to a gene. Germline CDR1 reads SGHNT; CDR2 reads YYREEE (reference sequence). The CDR3 has 15 residues. This chain's CDR3 is CASSLWGQGYYEQYF. For the CDR3, the DNA is TGTGCCAGCAGCTTGTGGGGACAGGGGTACTACGAGCAGTACTTC.